These 17 T cell receptor beta chains were sequenced from one sample in a study of shared clonotypes between healthy human individuals (dated by TCRdb to 2020 to 2022). The receptor library was made with the immunoSEQ multiplex PCR assay. In its TCRdb copy, this immuneACCESS table keeps in-frame sequences only and misses some clones. Where compared with another copy, unresolved V genes explain less than half of these, and the others have no known cause. The sample table shows approximately 700,000 clones, and around 78% are seen once. Together, the top ten hold 1.5% to 2% of the sample. Sequencing was performed on memory CD4+ T cells sorted from blood. The sample's cell subset or site label, in plain terms: CD45RA-negative fraction. Source of these receptors: a woman under 40 in good health.

The table lists this clone with a count of one. J is TRBJ2-6 and V is TRBV6-5, with unresolved D. The CDR3 loop spans 16 amino acids. Trimming shortened V by 2 bases and J by 2 bases, and 10 bases separated the two germline ends. Germline lookup yields CDR1 MNHEY and CDR2 SVGAGI. The CDR3 DNA reads as TGTGCCAGCAGTTACCTTCGGGTAACTGGGGCCAACGTCCTGACTTTC. It specifies CASSYLRVTGANVLTF.

The J gene is TRBJ2-6, the V gene TRBV12-1; whether TRBD1, the table's D call, matches the DNA was not checked. TRBV12-1 is flagged as a pseudogene. The CDR3 covers 16 residues. The CDR3 DNA sequence: TGTGCCAGCAGCAAGGGACAGACCTCTGGGGCCAACGTCCTGACTTTC. This sequence encodes CASSKGQTSGANVLTF.

This sequence joins TRBV6-1 and TRBJ2-1, with 8 bases matching TRBD2. CDR3 size: 14 residues. The junction had 15 bases not matched to a gene; V was cut back by 8 bases and J by 12 bases. CDR1 is MNHNS and CDR2 is SASEGT in the germline V gene. The CDR3 loop reads CASDPASGRGGQFF. CDR3 sequence (DNA): TGTGCCAGCGACCCGGCTAGCGGGCGTGGGGGGCAGTTCTTC.

This chain joins TRBV6-1 and TRBJ1-5; D is unclear. CDR1 and CDR2 (germline): MNHNS, SASEGT. CDR3 size: 15 residues. The V gene lost 4 bases and the J gene lost 3 bases, with 13 bases spanning the gap. The DNA for the CDR3 is TGTGCCAGCAGTGGTCCCACAGACGCCAATCAGCCCCAGCATTTT. Encoded protein: CASSGPTDANQPQHF.

The chain has TRBV21-1 and TRBJ2-7; TRBD2 reflects the table's D call only, with no check against the DNA. TRBV21-1 is reported as a pseudogene. The CDR3 covers 20 residues. The CDR3 is CASSKRRVIIAGRHSYEQYF. The CDR3 bases are TGTGCCAGCAGCAAAAGGAGGGTGATCATAGCGGGAAGACACTCCTACGAGCAGTACTTC.

This clone was counted a single time. CDR3 sequence reads: CASSQGKSSRGYQPQHF. The CDR3 nucleotides are TGCGCCAGCAGCCAAGGGAAAAGCTCCAGGGGGTATCAGCCCCAGCATTTT. The chain links TRBV4-1 to TRBJ1-5, with 7 bases lining up with TRBD1. Germline V gene lookup returns CDR1 MGHRA and CDR2 YSYEKL. Trimming at V came to 1 base and at J to 5 bases, leaving 11 bases not matched to a gene. The CDR3 runs to 17 residues.

The chain uses TRBV5-4 and TRBJ2-7, with D perhaps TRBD1 (6 bases). Germline CDR1 SGHNT, CDR2 YYREEE (reference sequence). Between the trimmed V and J ends, which lost 4 bases and 5 bases, there was a span of 16 bases. The CDR3 length is 14 residues. In DNA form, the CDR3 reads TGTGCCAGCAGCCGGCCCTTACAGGGCCACGAGCAGTACTTC. This translates into CASSRPLQGHEQYF.

A remark on this clone: This could be a read error, since a much larger clone is one nucleotide away. The same CDR3 is also encoded by other DNA sequences in this sample. The V call is TRBV6-1, the J call TRBJ1-5, with D possibly matching TRBD1 (5 bases). CDR3 length equals 15 residues. The germline CDR1 and CDR2 sequences are MNHNS and SASEGT. With 0 bases removed from V and 0 bases from J, the gap between germline ends came to 6 bases. The CDR3 protein is CASSEATVSNQPQHF. CDR3 sequence (DNA): TGTGCCAGCAGTGAAGCGACAGTTAGCAATCAGCCCCAGCATTTT.

The chain joins TRBV28 to TRBJ2-1; no firm D call. The CDR3 sequence is 13 residues long. Germline CDR1 and CDR2: MDHEN and SYDVKM. V was clipped by 3 bases and J by 10 bases, with 13 bases between them. The CDR3 nucleotides read TGTGCCAGCAGTTTCTCACCCGAGTTCGAGCAGTTCTTC. Translating it yields CASSFSPEFEQFF.

This clone was picked up many times. Other DNA sequences in the sample encode the same CDR3. The chain carries TRBV19 and TRBJ2-1; 8 positions agree with TRBD1. Germline V gene sequence: CDR1 LNHDA, CDR2 SQIVND (reference sequence). With 5 bases clipped from V and 3 bases from J, the junction kept 6 bases outside the gene matches. The CDR3 runs to 15 residues. The CDR3: CASSPRTGIYNEQFF. The DNA for the CDR3 is TGTGCCAGTAGTCCCAGGACAGGGATCTACAATGAGCAGTTCTTC.

This chain links TRBV7-9 with TRBJ2-7, with D maybe TRBD1 (6 bases). Germline CDR1 reads SEHNR; CDR2 reads FQNEAQ (reference sequence). Trimming pared 5 bases from V and 4 bases from J, leaving 9 bases between. The CDR3 consists of 12 residues. The CDR3 protein is CASSQTGYEQYF. CDR3 in DNA: TGTGCCAGCAGCCAGACAGGATACGAGCAGTACTTC.

This clone is a singleton in its sample. The chain joins TRBV12-1 to TRBJ2-7; the table's D call, TRBD1, was not checked against the DNA. TRBV12-1 is a listed pseudogene. The CDR3 length is 11 residues. The CDR3 bases are TGTGCCAGCAGCTTGACAGCTGAGCAGTACTTC. As protein: CASSLTAEQYF.

This sequence joins TRBV6-6 and TRBJ2-7; the D gene is possibly TRBD1 (5 bases). The CDR3 has 14 residues. The V gene lost 0 bases and the J gene lost 2 bases, with 8 bases spanning the gap. Germline values: CDR1 MNHNY, CDR2 SVGAGI (reference sequence). As DNA, the CDR3 is TGTGCCAGCAGTTACTCTGAGGACACCTACGAGCAGTACTTC. Translating gives CASSYSEDTYEQYF.

This clone was seen once. This chain joins TRBV15 and TRBJ2-3, with D unresolved. The CDR3 extends over 14 amino acids. Deletions cut 0 bases from V and 4 bases from J, with 8 bases between. Per germline, CDR1 LNHNV and CDR2 YYDKDF (reference sequence). CDR3 loop: CATSRDSRADTQYF. The DNA for the CDR3 is TGTGCCACCAGCAGAGATAGTCGAGCAGATACGCAGTATTTT.

Comments on this clone: The same CDR3 is also encoded by other DNA sequences in this sample. The CDR3 bases are TGCGCCAGCAGCTTGGGAGGGGCAACTAATGAAAAACTGTTTTTT. It specifies CASSLGGATNEKLFF. The gene calls are TRBV5-1 and TRBJ1-4; weak D call: TRBD1 (5 bases). The CDR3 covers 15 residues. Germline V gene lookup returns CDR1 SGHRS and CDR2 YFSETQ. The V end was cut by 0 bases, the J end by 0 bases, with 6 bases between.

The chain combines TRBV19 with TRBJ1-5; 10 nucleotides match TRBD1. The CDR3 is made up of 14 amino acids. Germline loops: CDR1 LNHDA, CDR2 SQIVND (reference sequence). The J segment lost 0 bases and the V segment lost 9 bases, leaving 2 bases of the junction unmatched. This CDR3 is CASRQGASNQPQHF. For the CDR3, the DNA is TGTGCCAGCCGACAGGGGGCTAGCAATCAGCCCCAGCATTTT.

This clone has ten or more counts. V usage is TRBV9 and J usage is TRBJ2-7; a possible D gene is TRBD1 (6 bases). This CDR3 is built from 15 residues. The V end was cut by 0 bases, the J end by 4 bases, with 14 bases between. Germline V gives CDR1 SGDLS, CDR2 YYNGEE. CDR3 residues: CASSVAQGSPYEQYF. The CDR3 coding sequence is TGTGCCAGCAGCGTAGCTCAGGGGTCACCATACGAGCAGTACTTC.